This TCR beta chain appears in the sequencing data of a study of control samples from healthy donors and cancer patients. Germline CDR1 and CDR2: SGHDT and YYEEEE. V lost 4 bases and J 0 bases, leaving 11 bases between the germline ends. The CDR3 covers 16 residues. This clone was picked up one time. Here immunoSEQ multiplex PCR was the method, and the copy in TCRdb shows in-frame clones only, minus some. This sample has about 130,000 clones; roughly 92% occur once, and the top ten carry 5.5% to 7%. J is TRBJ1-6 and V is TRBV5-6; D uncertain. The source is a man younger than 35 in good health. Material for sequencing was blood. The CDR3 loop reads CASSPRTSSYNSPLHF. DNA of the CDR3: TGTGCCAGCAGCCCGCGTACCTCCTCCTATAATTCACCCCTCCACTTT.